The entry below describes one T cell receptor beta chain. No antigen is known for it. This sample is drawn from a study of a mutant IDH1 vaccine in newly diagnosed glioma. Time point defined: week 5, during vaccination. Each dose of the vaccine consisted of 300 ug of mutant IDH1 20-mer peptide, with topical imiquimod. Trimming cost V 4 bases and J 5 bases; bases outside gene matches: 11. Germline V gives CDR1 SGDLS, CDR2 YYNGEE. The CDR3 has 15 amino acids. Using immunoSEQ multiplex PCR, the repertoire was profiled, and TCRdb retains in-frame clones only, with some absent. The sample consists of 30,000 to 35,000 clones, around 58% of them appearing once.

The source is a woman under 30 with glioma. The chain recombines TRBV9 with TRBJ1-2; TRBD1 matches 7 bases. The sequencing used PBMCs, collected from a glioma patient whose treatment included an IDH1 peptide vaccine. CDR3 in DNA: TGTGCCAGCAGCAGCCACACGCAGGGGGATTATGGCTACACCTTC. This encodes CASSSHTQGDYGYTF.